The clone carrying this T cell receptor beta chain was detected a few times. The record originates from a study of blood T cell repertoires in COVID-19. Study-wide context: Sites in the United States, Italy and Spain provided acute and convalescent COVID-19 samples. Nucleic acid was either cDNA or gDNA, and it came from T cells, B-cell-depleted T cells, or PBMCs.

As handled by the study authors: Amplification of reference gene primers provided the estimated nucleated cell counts. Sequencing was performed with immunoSEQ multiplex PCR; in TCRdb, only in-frame clones are kept and a portion is missing. V and J calls and clone size are copied from that table; D and trimming were computed from the DNA. There are 250,000 or so clones in the sample; approximately 86% occur only once, and more than 5.5% lies in the top ten. With 3 bases removed from V and 6 bases from J, the gap between germline ends came to 13 bases. The CDR3 is 14 amino acids. Germline CDR1 is MGHRA and CDR2 is YSYEKL.

This receptor was identified in a human donor in a cohort sampled during active COVID-19. Sequenced input: peripheral blood. This rearrangement joins TRBV4-1 to TRBJ2-3; the D gene is possibly TRBD1 (6 bases). The CDR3 reads CASSQGAVRDTQYF. The CDR3 DNA sequence: TGCGCCAGCAGCCAGGGGGCGGTACGGGATACGCAGTATTTT.